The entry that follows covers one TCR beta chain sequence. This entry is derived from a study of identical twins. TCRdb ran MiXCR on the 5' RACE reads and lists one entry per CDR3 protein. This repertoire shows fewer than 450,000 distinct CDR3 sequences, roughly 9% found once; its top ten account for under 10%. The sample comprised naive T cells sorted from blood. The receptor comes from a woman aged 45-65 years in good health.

CDR3 DNA: TGTGCCAGCAGTTACTCGCAGTCCCTAGCCAAAAACATTCAGTACTTC. Encoded protein: CASSYSQSLAKNIQYF. V is TRBV6-5 and J is TRBJ2-4; D remains ambiguous. Germline CDR1 MNHEY, CDR2 SVGAGI. This CDR3 spans 16 amino acids. V was clipped by 0 bases and J by 0 bases, with 9 bases between them.